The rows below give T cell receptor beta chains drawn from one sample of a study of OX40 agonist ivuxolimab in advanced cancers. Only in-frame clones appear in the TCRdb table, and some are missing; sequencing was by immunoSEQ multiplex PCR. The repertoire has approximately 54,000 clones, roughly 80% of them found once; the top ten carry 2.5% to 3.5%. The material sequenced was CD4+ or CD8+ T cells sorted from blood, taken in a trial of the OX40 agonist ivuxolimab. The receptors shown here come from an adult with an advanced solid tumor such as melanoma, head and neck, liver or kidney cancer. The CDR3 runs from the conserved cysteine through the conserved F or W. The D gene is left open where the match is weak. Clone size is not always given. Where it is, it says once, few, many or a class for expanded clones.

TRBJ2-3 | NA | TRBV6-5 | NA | CASSYGGHTDTQYF | TGTGCCAGCAGTTACGGGGGGCACACAGATACGCAGTATTTT
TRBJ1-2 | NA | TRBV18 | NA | CASSSAGEGYTF | TGTGCCAGCTCATCGGCAGGGGAAGGCTACACCTTC
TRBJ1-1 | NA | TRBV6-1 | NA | CASKPGQMNTEAFF | TGTGCCAGCAAGCCGGGCCAGATGAACACTGAAGCTTTCTTT
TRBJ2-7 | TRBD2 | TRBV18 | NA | CASSPGGYEQYF | TGTGCCAGCTCACCGGGAGGGTACGAGCAGTACTTC
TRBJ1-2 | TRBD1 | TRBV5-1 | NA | CASSTGQLNYGYTF | TGCGCCAGCAGCACGGGACAGTTAAACTATGGCTACACCTTC
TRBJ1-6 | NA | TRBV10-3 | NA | CAIADPYNSPLHF | TGTGCCATTGCGGACCCTTATAATTCACCCCTCCACTTT
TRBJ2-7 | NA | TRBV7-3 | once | CASSLYPPGAGSYEQYF | TGTGCCAGCAGCTTATACCCGCCCGGGGCTGGCTCCTACGAGCAGTACTTC
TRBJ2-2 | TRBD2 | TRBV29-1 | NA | CSVTPGEGPDTGELFF | TGCAGCGTCACCCCCGGGGAGGGGCCGGACACCGGGGAGCTGTTTTTT
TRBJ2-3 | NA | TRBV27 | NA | CASSLRAGGTDTQYF | TGTGCCAGCAGTTTACGTGCAGGGGGCACAGATACGCAGTATTTT
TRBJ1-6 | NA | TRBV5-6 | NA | CASSLDRENSPLHF | TGTGCCAGCAGCTTGGACAGGGAGAATTCACCCCTCCACTTT
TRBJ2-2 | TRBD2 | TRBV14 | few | CASSQWTSGSGELFF | TGTGCCAGCAGCCAATGGACTAGCGGGAGCGGGGAGCTGTTTTTT
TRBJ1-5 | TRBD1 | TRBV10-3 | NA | CAISEVGQGRNQPQHF | TGTGCCATCAGTGAAGTAGGACAGGGGAGGAATCAGCCCCAGCATTTT
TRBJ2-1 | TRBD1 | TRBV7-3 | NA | CASSWRPGTGLNEQFF | TGTGCCAGCAGCTGGCGCCCCGGGACAGGGTTAAATGAGCAGTTCTTC
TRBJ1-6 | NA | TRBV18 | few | CASSPPAGANSPLHF | TGTGCCAGCTCACCACCGGCGGGAGCTAATTCACCCCTCCACTTT
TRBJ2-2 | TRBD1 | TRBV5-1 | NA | CASSLRQGGTGELFF | TGCGCCAGCAGCTTACGACAGGGGGGCACCGGGGAGCTGTTTTTT
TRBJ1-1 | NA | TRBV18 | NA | CASSPGTNTEAFF | TGTGCCAGCTCACCAGGGACGAACACTGAAGCTTTCTTT
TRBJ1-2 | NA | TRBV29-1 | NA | CSVEGGFGDIYGYTF | TGCAGCGTTGAAGGAGGATTCGGGGATATCTATGGCTACACCTTC
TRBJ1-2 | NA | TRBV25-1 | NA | CASSPPRGLNYGYTF | TGTGCCAGCAGTCCACCCAGGGGCCTGAACTATGGCTACACCTTC
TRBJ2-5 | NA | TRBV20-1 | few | CSASGEETQYF | TGCAGTGCTAGCGGGGAAGAGACCCAGTACTTC
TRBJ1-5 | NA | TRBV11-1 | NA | CASSAGGNQPQHF | TGTGCCAGCAGCGCAGGGGGCAATCAGCCCCAGCATTTT
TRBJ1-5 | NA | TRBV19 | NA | CASTSGTLVGNQPQHF | TGTGCCAGTACCTCCGGTACATTAGTTGGCAATCAGCCCCAGCATTTT
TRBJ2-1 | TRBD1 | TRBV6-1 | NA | CASSERSLTGFFNEQFF | TGTGCCAGCAGTGAAAGATCGTTGACAGGGTTTTTCAATGAGCAGTTCTTC
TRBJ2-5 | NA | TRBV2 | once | CASKNLETQYF | TGTGCCAGCAAGAATCTAGAGACCCAGTACTTC
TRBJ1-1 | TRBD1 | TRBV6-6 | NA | CASSYNDRVTEAFF | TGTGCCAGCAGTTACAACGACAGGGTTACTGAAGCTTTCTTT
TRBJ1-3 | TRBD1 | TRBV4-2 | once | CASSPNDRGNPGNTIYF | TGTGCCAGCAGCCCAAACGACAGGGGAAATCCTGGAAACACCATATATTTT
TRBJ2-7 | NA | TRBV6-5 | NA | CANRGPTSESYEQYF | TGTGCCAATCGGGGTCCTACCTCGGAGTCCTACGAGCAGTACTTC
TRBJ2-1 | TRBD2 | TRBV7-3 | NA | CASSLIPGGYNEQFF | TGTGCCAGCAGCTTAATTCCGGGGGGGTACAATGAGCAGTTCTTC
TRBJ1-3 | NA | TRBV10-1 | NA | CASSESGPSSGNTIYF | TGCGCCAGCAGTGAGTCGGGGCCTAGCTCTGGAAACACCATATATTTT
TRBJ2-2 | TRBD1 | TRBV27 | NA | CASSRQGTTGELFF | TGTGCCAGCAGTCGACAGGGGACGACCGGGGAGCTGTTTTTT
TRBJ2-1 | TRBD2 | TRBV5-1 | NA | CASRASGGNNEQFF | TGCGCCAGCAGGGCCAGCGGGGGCAACAATGAGCAGTTCTTC